The sequence of this T cell receptor (beta chain) was determined in a study of T-cell reconstitution after alpha-beta-depleted transplantation in children. Points from the study as a whole: By one year post-transplant, T-cell counts and diversity largely arose from T cells that were newly produced. At day 60, the high TCRbeta diversity found in some patients originated from recipient T cells and thymic progenitors that had survived. There were reportedly several hundred expanded graft clones from which alpha-beta T cells came about two months after transplant.

The sample holds a few counts of this clonotype. Its target is unknown. Unique molecular identifiers were incorporated when the TCRbeta library was constructed. TCRdb passed the PCR reads through MiXCR, listing each CDR3 protein once. Among about 610,000 distinct CDR3 sequences listed, 27% were seen once. This CDR3 region has 15 residues. V shed 1 base, J shed 9 bases, and the junction held 7 bases outside the gene matches. Germline V CDR1 and CDR2: LGHNA, YNFKEQ. The receptor's source is a boy less than two years old with Wiskott-Aldrich syndrome, due to receive a stem cell transplant. The genes are TRBV4-2 and TRBJ2-1; 9 nucleotides align to TRBD2. The source was PBMCs, collected before TCRalphabeta/CD19-depleted stem cell transplant. The DNA for the CDR3 is TGTGCCAGCAGCCAAGTAGGTAGCGGGAGAGGTGAGCAGTTCTTC. Translated: CASSQVGSGRGEQFF.